The 13 T cell receptor beta chains below all came from one sample that was sequenced in a study of blood T cell repertoires in COVID-19. Using immunoSEQ multiplex PCR, the repertoire was profiled, and TCRdb retains in-frame clones only, with some absent. The sample yields fewer than 350,000 clones, nearly 90% seen once. The specimen was PBMCs or T cells enriched from blood (not recorded which). These receptors originate from a young woman with acute COVID-19.

This sequence joins TRBV3-1 (or the pseudogene TRBV3-2) and TRBJ2-5, with TRBD2 identical over 9 bases. Trimming took 0 bases from V and 1 from J; bases not matched to a gene: 9. The germline gives CDR1 LGHDT, CDR2 YNNKEL (reference sequence). CDR3 length equals 18 residues. In nucleotides, the CDR3 is TGTGCCAGCAGCCAAGACAGTAGCGGGAGAGCGGTCCAAGAGACCCAGTACTTC. Its translation: CASSQDSSGRAVQETQYF.

Concerning this clone itself: The identical CDR3 is also encoded by other nucleotide sequences in the sample. The chain recombines TRBV13 with TRBJ1-1; weak D call: TRBD1 (5 bases). This CDR3 is built from 13 residues. The germline CDR1 and CDR2 sequences are PRHDT and FYEKMQ (reference sequence). V was pared by 3 bases and J by 2 bases, with 7 bases between. DNA of the CDR3: TGTGCCAGCAGCTTGGGGGGTAACACTGAAGCTTTCTTT. This gives the protein CASSLGGNTEAFF.

CDR3 region: CASPPGLAGGYEQYF. The CDR3 bases are TGTGCCAGCCCCCCGGGACTAGCGGGAGGCTACGAGCAGTACTTC. This rearrangement joins TRBV6-5 to TRBJ2-7, with 15 nucleotides matching TRBD2. CDR3 size: 15 residues. Trimming took 8 bases from V and 3 from J; bases not matched to a gene: 5. Per germline, CDR1 MNHEY and CDR2 SVGAGI.

This chain uses TRBV5-8 with TRBJ2-3; TRBD2 agrees at 9 bases. V was clipped by 0 bases and J by 4 bases; unmatched bases: 6. The length of the CDR3 is 16 residues. Germline CDR1 is SGHTS and CDR2 is YDEGEE. For the CDR3, the DNA is TGTGCCAGCAGCTTGGGTAGCGGGAGTCGGGCAGATACGCAGTATTTT. Translation gives CASSLGSGSRADTQYF.

This clone was observed once. The chain links TRBV14 to TRBJ2-1, with 7 bases identical to TRBD1. The V and J ends lost 6 bases and 7 bases, in that order; junction bases with no gene match: 6. CDR3 length: 13 residues. Germline CDR1 SGHDN, CDR2 FVKESK. The CDR3 DNA reads TGTGCCAGCAGGGAGACAGGGAGTAATGAGCAGTTCTTC. It is translated as CASRETGSNEQFF.

The chain employs TRBV2 and TRBJ2-2, with D possibly matching TRBD2 (6 bases). Germline-derived CDR1 and CDR2 are SNHLY and FYNNEI. Trimming left V 8 bases short and J 2 bases short, with 15 bases between. This CDR3 has 15 residues. CDR3: CASEGSGTNTGELFF. The CDR3 DNA follows: TGTGCCAGCGAGGGCTCCGGGACTAACACCGGGGAGCTGTTTTTT.

This clone was detected only a few times. The chain employs TRBV3-1 (or the pseudogene TRBV3-2) and TRBJ2-3, with 11 bases identical to TRBD1. The V and J ends lost 4 bases and 4 bases, in that order; junction bases with no gene match: 10. The CDR3 length is 17 residues. Germline loops: CDR1 LGHDT, CDR2 YNNKEL (reference sequence). CDR3 amino acids: CASSRTGTGGWADTQYF. CDR3 coding DNA: TGTGCCAGCAGCCGCACCGGGACAGGGGGGTGGGCAGATACGCAGTATTTT.

Points on this clone: The identical CDR3 is also encoded by other nucleotide sequences in the sample. V and J are TRBV30 and TRBJ2-2; 7 nucleotides line up with TRBD1. CDR1 is GTSNPN and CDR2 is SVGIG in the germline V gene (reference sequence). V dropped 2 bases and J dropped 2; count of bases not matched to a gene: 5. There are 15 residues in the CDR3. CDR3 region: CAWSTGTANTGELFF. The CDR3, as DNA: TGTGCCTGGAGTACCGGGACAGCCAACACCGGGGAGCTGTTTTTT.

The chain couples TRBV5-1 to TRBJ2-2, with 7 bases lining up with TRBD2. Germline V CDR1 and CDR2: SGHRS, YFSETQ. Trimming removed 2 bases from V and 3 bases from J; junction bases left unmatched: 4. The CDR3 length is 15 residues. CDR3 in amino acids: CASSFGGGDTGELFF. In nucleotides, the CDR3 is TGCGCCAGCAGCTTCGGCGGGGGAGACACCGGGGAGCTGTTTTTT. Filled out from reference TRBV5-1 and TRBJ2-2, the complete variable domain reads KAGVTQTPRYLIKTRGQQVTLSCSPISGHRSVSWYQQTPGQGLQFLFEYFSETQRNKGNFPGRFSGRQFSNSRSEMNVSTLELGDSALYLCASSFGGGDTGELFFGEGSRLTVL.

The chain combines TRBV7-2 with TRBJ1-6; D is ambiguous. V was shortened by 1 base and J by 10 bases, with 14 bases between the two germline ends. The CDR3 is 15 residues long. CDR1 is SGHTA, CDR2 FQGNSA, per germline. CDR3 region: CASSLGSGFGSPLHF. CDR3 nucleotide sequence: TGTGCCAGCAGCTTAGGGTCGGGGTTCGGGTCACCCCTCCACTTT.

The chain combines TRBV27 with TRBJ2-7; D is unclear. V lost 5 bases and J 5 bases, leaving 13 bases between the germline ends. CDR1 is MNHEY, CDR2 SMNVEV, per germline (reference sequence). CDR3 size: 13 residues. CDR3 bases: TGTGCCAGCAGTCCTGGCAGGTCAGACGAGCAGTACTTC. This codes for CASSPGRSDEQYF.

The genes are TRBV19 and TRBJ1-1; D unclear. Trimming cost V 10 bases and J 3 bases, with 15 bases left between them. Germline CDR1 and CDR2: LNHDA and SQIVND (reference sequence). This CDR3 has 13 amino acids. CDR3: CANRDPRHTEAFF. Written as DNA, the CDR3 is TGTGCCAACAGAGACCCTCGGCACACTGAAGCTTTCTTT.

V is TRBV19 and J is TRBJ2-7; a weak D match, TRBD2 (6 bases). Germline-derived CDR1 and CDR2 are LNHDA and SQIVND (reference sequence). The CDR3 is made up of 13 amino acids. V was shortened by 5 bases and J by 2 bases, with 10 bases between the two germline ends. As DNA, the CDR3 is TGTGCCAGTAGTCGGGGGACCACCTACGAGCAGTACTTC. It specifies CASSRGTTYEQYF. The full variable domain, in which reference TRBV19 and TRBJ2-7 provide the parts outside the CDR3, is DGGITQSPKYLFRKEGQNVTLSCEQNLNHDAMYWYRQDPGQGLRLIYYSQIVNDFQKGDIAEGYSVSREKKESFPLTVTSAQKNPTAFYLCASSRGTTYEQYFGPGTRLTVT.